This T cell receptor (beta chain) stems from a study of memory CD4+ T cells and cytomegalovirus serostatus. Overall study: Donors were healthy Belgian adults, 10 or so CMV seropositive and some 24 seronegative.

The sort gate was single viable CD3+CD4+CD8-CD45RO+ cells for memory CD4+ T cells. In the original workflow: Out-of-frame sequences were removed, leaving 2 million or so distinct TCRbeta sequences. The assay was immunoSEQ multiplex PCR, and TCRdb's table has in-frame clones only and misses some. V and J calls and clone size come straight from that table; D and trimming were deduced from the DNA. Among tens of thousands of clones listed, approximately 80% were seen once. The CDR3 length is 15 residues. V lost 4 bases to trimming and J lost 2 bases; unmatched junction nucleotides: 2. The V gene's germline CDR1 is SGHRS and CDR2 YFSETQ.

This receptor was taken from an adult in good health and CMV-seronegative. V and J are TRBV5-1 and TRBJ2-5, with 13 bases identical to TRBD2. The sequenced sample consisted of memory CD4+ T cells from blood. The chain's CDR3 is CASSGTSGAQETQYF. CDR3 coding DNA: TGCGCCAGCAGCGGGACTAGCGGGGCACAAGAGACCCAGTACTTC.